This T cell receptor (beta chain) was recovered during a study of cytomegalovirus exposure and HLA in healthy donors. The study's findings and limits: Excluded: some indistinguishable V segments such as TRBV6-2 and TRBV6-3. There were reportedly fewer N-insertions in an Asian-associated ancestry cluster than the approximately 630-donor mean, in a later analysis.

CDR1 and CDR2 (germline): WNHNN, SYGVQD (reference sequence). CDR3 length: 14 amino acids. Losses at the gene ends were 4 bases for V and 7 bases for J; bases not matched to a gene: 4. PCR employed 60 Vbeta and 13 Jbeta primers. Sequencing was performed with immunoSEQ multiplex PCR; in TCRdb, only in-frame clones are kept and a portion is missing. Of more than 65,000 clones listed, 78% are singletons. Comment on this clone: Its target is unknown.

Donors consisted of healthy bone marrow donors. The receptor was isolated from a man younger than 35 in good health and CMV-seropositive. Sequencing was carried out using PBMCs. V usage is TRBV10-1 and J usage is TRBJ2-1, with 10 bases identical to TRBD2. CDR3 loop: CASSAAGGVNEQFF. CDR3 DNA sequence: TGCGCCAGCAGTGCAGCGGGAGGGGTAAATGAGCAGTTCTTC.